Detailed here is one TCR beta chain. This clone was seen only once. Its recognized antigen is unknown. Base qualities were left out, and no much larger clone turns up one base away. Library preparation used the immunoSEQ multiplex PCR assay. The source is immuneACCESS, and TCRdb retained only in-frame sequences with V and J called. Part of the clones is not carried over; for the studies checked, unresolved V genes explain less than half of this, and the remainder is unexplained. For this sample there are around 150,000 clones; approximately 94% appear just once. The top ten clonotypes cover 8.5% of the sample. Its CDR3 holds 16 amino acids, cysteine through phenylalanine. Only the CDR3 DNA is retained, 48 bases long and in frame from the first base. CDR1 is given as LGHDT and CDR2 as YNNKEL, both from the germline V gene (reference sequence). V is shortened by 1 base, J by 8 bases, and the region joining them spans 15 bases.

This specimen comes from a study of control samples from healthy donors and cancer patients (TCRdb year 2020). Sequencing input: blood. Recombination connected TRBV3-1 (or the pseudogene TRBV3-2) to TRBJ1-6, with a weak D call of TRBD1 (6 bases match). The TCR was taken from a woman between 40 and 55 years old in good health. The sequenced DNA is TGTGCCAGCAGCCAAGTATTGACAGGACGGGATTCACCCCTCCACTTT. Its protein product is CASSQVLTGRDSPLHF.